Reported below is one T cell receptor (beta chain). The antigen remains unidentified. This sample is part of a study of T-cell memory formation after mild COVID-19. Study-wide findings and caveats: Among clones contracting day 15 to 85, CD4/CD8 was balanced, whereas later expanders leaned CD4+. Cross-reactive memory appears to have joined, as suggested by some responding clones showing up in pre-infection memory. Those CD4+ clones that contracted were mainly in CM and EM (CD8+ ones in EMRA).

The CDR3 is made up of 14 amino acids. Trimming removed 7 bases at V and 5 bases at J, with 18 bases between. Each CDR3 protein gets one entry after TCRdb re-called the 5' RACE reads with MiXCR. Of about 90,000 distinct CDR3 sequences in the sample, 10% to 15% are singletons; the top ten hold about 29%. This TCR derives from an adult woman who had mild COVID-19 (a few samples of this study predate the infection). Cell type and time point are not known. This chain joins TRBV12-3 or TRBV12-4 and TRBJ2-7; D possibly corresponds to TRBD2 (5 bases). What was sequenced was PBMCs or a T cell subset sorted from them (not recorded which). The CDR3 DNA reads TGTGCCAGCACCACGACCCGGACGGGGAACGAGCAGTACTTC. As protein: CASTTTRTGNEQYF.